This T cell receptor beta chain was captured in a study of blood T cell repertoires in COVID-19. Study-level information: The United States, Italy and Spain supplied acute and convalescent COVID-19 samples. PBMCs, B-cell-depleted T cells, or T cells provided the cDNA or gDNA that made up the material.

In the original analysis: Quantification of nucleated cells was approximated via reference gene primer amplification. Generated by immunoSEQ multiplex PCR, the TCRdb table keeps only in-frame clones and is missing some. V, J and clone size derive from that table, while D and trimming were established from the DNA sequence. Here the sample spans 470,000 or so clones, around 89% being singletons. The material sequenced was peripheral blood. This clonotype was sampled from a woman in her 30s with acute or convalescent COVID-19.

The CDR3 reads CAISGQKGGTAFF. DNA of the CDR3: TGTGCCATCAGCGGACAAAAGGGTGGCACAGCTTTCTTT. J is TRBJ1-1 and V is TRBV10-3; TRBD1 might be the D (5 bases). This CDR3 region has 13 residues. V lost 6 bases to trimming and J lost 10 bases, with 18 bases between them. Germline values: CDR1 ENHRY, CDR2 SYGVKD.